The next 19 T cell receptor beta chains were all read from a single sample in a study of patients and donors after allogeneic stem cell transplantation. From the RT-PCR reads, TCRdb called clonotypes with MiXCR, one entry per CDR3 protein. This sample has about 24,000 distinct CDR3 sequences, with less than 45% found just once. Sequenced material: blood, either unsorted or a sorted T cell fraction (not recorded which). These receptors all stem from a human donor who was either an allogeneic HSCT recipient or a stem cell or donor lymphocyte infusion donor (not recorded which). It is not recorded whose cells these are; they may come from a transplant donor.

This clonotype has just a few counts. The J gene is TRBJ1-5, the V gene TRBV5-6; 7 bases fit TRBD1. The CDR3 runs to 14 residues. Looked up from germline, CDR1 is SGHDT and CDR2 is YYEEEE. The J segment lost 6 bases and the V segment lost 4 bases, leaving 7 bases of the junction unmatched. The CDR3 nucleotides read TGTGCCAGCAGCCGCCGACAGGGTAGTCAGCCCCAGCATTTT. Translated, it gives CASSRRQGSQPQHF. Looking up the rest from reference TRBV5-6 and TRBJ1-5 gives the full variable domain: DAGVTQSPTHLIKTRGQQVTLRCSPKSGHDTVSWYQQALGQGPQFIFQYYEEEERQRGNFPDRFSGHQFPNYSSELNVNALLLGDSALYLCASSRRQGSQPQHFGDGTRLSIL.

The CDR3 DNA follows: TGTGCCAGCAGCGTAGCCCCTCGAGGGGGCCTTTCCGAAGCTTTCTTT. This translates into CASSVAPRGGLSEAFF. The chain has TRBV9 and TRBJ1-1, with 7 bases fitting TRBD1. V lost 0 bases to trimming and J lost 8 bases; unmatched junction nucleotides: 13. Germline V gene sequence: CDR1 SGDLS, CDR2 YYNGEE. The CDR3 loop spans 16 amino acids. The full variable domain, in which reference TRBV9 and TRBJ1-1 provide the parts outside the CDR3, is DSGVTQTPKHLITATGQRVTLRCSPRSGDLSVYWYQQSLDQGLQFLIQYYNGEERAKGNILERFSAQQFPDLHSELNLSSLELGDSALYFCASSVAPRGGLSEAFFGQGTRLTVV.

The chain carries TRBV28 and TRBJ1-4, with D maybe TRBD1 (6 bases). Looked up from germline, CDR1 is MDHEN and CDR2 is SYDVKM. The CDR3 runs to 18 residues. V shed 0 bases and J shed 11 bases, with 25 bases lying between them. This CDR3 reads CASSLWWDIGPRRGKLFF. For the CDR3, the DNA is TGTGCCAGCAGTTTATGGTGGGACATCGGTCCTCGTAGGGGGAAACTGTTTTTT.

The rearrangement uses TRBV3-1 and TRBJ2-4; D ambiguous. The germline V gene encodes CDR1 LGHDT and CDR2 YNNKEL (reference sequence). The CDR3 is 14 residues long. Between the trimmed V and J ends, which lost 4 bases and 0 bases, there was a span of 7 bases. CDR3 nucleotide sequence: TGTGCCAGCAGCCCGAGGACAGCCAAAAACATTCAGTACTTC. Residues: CASSPRTAKNIQYF.

V and J are TRBV12-5 and TRBJ2-5; 10 bases align to TRBD2. V was clipped by 6 bases and J by 1 base; unmatched bases: 5. Germline CDR1 is LGHNT and CDR2 is FRNRAP. The CDR3 has 15 amino acids. The CDR3 here is CASGTLAGLQETQYF. The CDR3 DNA is TGTGCTAGTGGGACACTAGCGGGGCTCCAAGAGACCCAGTACTTC.

The chain is built from TRBV18 and TRBJ1-2; D unclear. CDR3 size: 13 residues. With 2 bases removed from V and 8 bases from J, the gap between germline ends came to 12 bases. CDR1 is KGHSH and CDR2 is LQKENI in the germline V gene. CDR3 sequence: CASSPYSGQGYTF. The CDR3 DNA follows: TGTGCCAGCTCACCATACTCGGGCCAAGGCTACACCTTC.

This clonotype has just one count. The rearrangement joins TRBV29-1 to TRBJ2-7, with 10 bases identical to TRBD1. The CDR3 runs 15 residues. V shed 4 bases, J shed 1 base, and the junction held 7 bases outside the gene matches. From germline, CDR1 is SQVTM and CDR2 ANQGSEA. CDR3 in amino acids: CSVANRQGASYEQYF. The CDR3 nucleotides are TGCAGCGTTGCCAACCGACAGGGGGCATCCTACGAGCAGTACTTC.

This clonotype was counted a few times. The chain combines TRBV20-1 with TRBJ1-5; 7 positions match TRBD1. V lost 6 bases and J lost 0; bases outside the gene matches: 5. Germline V lookup: CDR1 DFQATT, CDR2 SNEGSKA (reference sequence). This CDR3 is built from 14 residues. In DNA, the CDR3 is TGCAGTGCCTGGGGACAGCATAGCAATCAGCCCCAGCATTTT. Its protein is CSAWGQHSNQPQHF.

This clonotype was detected only a few times. The chain combines TRBV7-9 with TRBJ1-1; possibly TRBD1 for D (6 bases). V was clipped by 5 bases and J by 4 bases, with 20 bases between them. The CDR3 totals 16 residues. Germline CDR1 SEHNR, CDR2 FQNEAQ (reference sequence). The CDR3 here is CASSPMTGGVITEAFF. The DNA for the CDR3 is TGTGCCAGCAGCCCTATGACGGGGGGCGTGATCACTGAAGCTTTCTTT.

The rearrangement joins TRBV28 to TRBJ1-2; 9 bases are shared with TRBD1. The length of the CDR3 is 14 residues. With 5 bases clipped from V and 9 bases from J, the junction kept 10 bases outside the gene matches. Germline lookup yields CDR1 MDHEN and CDR2 SYDVKM. CDR3 sequence reads: CASSHPDRGVSYTF. Written as DNA, the CDR3 is TGTGCCAGCAGTCACCCGGACAGGGGCGTAAGCTACACCTTC.

This clonotype came up a few times. The J gene is TRBJ2-7, the V gene TRBV18, with TRBD2 matching 9 bases. V dropped 4 bases and J dropped 7; count of bases not matched to a gene: 8. The germline gives CDR1 KGHSH, CDR2 LQKENI. This CDR3 spans 14 amino acids. The CDR3 region has the DNA TGTGCCAGCTCACGACTAGCGGTAGGCAGGGAGCAGTACTTC. The encoded protein is CASSRLAVGREQYF.

The chain is built from TRBV10-1 and TRBJ1-1; D is ambiguous. The germline V gene has CDR1 WNHNN and CDR2 SYGVQD (reference sequence). V lost 3 bases, J lost 0 bases, and 5 bases lay in between. CDR3 length equals 13 residues. CDR3 sequence (DNA): TGCGCCAGCAGTGACAACATGAACACTGAAGCTTTCTTT. This codes for CASSDNMNTEAFF.

In this sample, this clonotype turned up a few times. The rearrangement links TRBV6-5 to TRBJ1-4, with 7 nucleotides matching TRBD1. Germline CDR1 is MNHEY and CDR2 is SVGAGI. The CDR3 sequence is 13 residues long. Trimming at V came to 6 bases and at J to 8 bases, leaving 6 bases not matched to a gene. This CDR3 is CASRRGLGEKLFF. The CDR3 DNA sequence: TGTGCCAGCAGGAGGGGGCTGGGGGAAAAACTGTTTTTT.

The chain has TRBV5-1 and TRBJ2-1; 8 bases line up with TRBD2. The V and J ends lost 1 base and 6 bases, in that order; junction bases with no gene match: 6. Germline CDR1 and CDR2: SGHRS and YFSETQ. This CDR3 is 15 amino acids long. The DNA of the CDR3 is TGCGCCAGCAGCTTGTCAGGGACTAGGCCCAATGAGCAGTTCTTC. This gives the protein CASSLSGTRPNEQFF.

This clonotype turned up a few times. This chain uses TRBV6-1 with TRBJ1-2; the D is unclear. Germline CDR1 is MNHNS and CDR2 is SASEGT. V lost 1 base and J lost 2, with 8 bases in between. The CDR3 consists of 14 residues. The CDR3 nucleotides are TGTGCCAGCAGTGAAGTAACGGGAAACTATGGCTACACCTTC. Encoded protein: CASSEVTGNYGYTF.

This clonotype was seen only a few times. The chain links TRBV3-1 to TRBJ2-2, with 7 bases that match TRBD1. V shed 1 base and J 6 bases; nucleotides not matched to a gene: 5. Germline CDR1 LGHDT, CDR2 YNNKEL (reference sequence). CDR3 length equals 15 residues. CDR3 in amino acids: CASSQGHRGPGELFF. CDR3 coding DNA: TGTGCCAGCAGCCAAGGGCATAGGGGGCCCGGGGAGCTGTTTTTT.

The table lists this clonotype with a count of one. V and J are TRBV5-1 and TRBJ1-2; D is uncertain. Germline CDR1 SGHRS, CDR2 YFSETQ. V was pared by 4 bases and J by 7 bases, with 20 bases between. The CDR3 contains 15 residues. The CDR3 protein is CASSLSTPLRGGYTF. Here the CDR3 DNA reads TGCGCCAGCAGCCTCAGTACCCCCTTAAGAGGTGGCTACACCTTC.

This clonotype was recorded a few times. The gene calls are TRBV15 and TRBJ2-2; D is ambiguous. V was pared by 6 bases and J by 3 bases, with 14 bases between. CDR3 length equals 15 residues. Germline CDR1 and CDR2: LNHNV and YYDKDF (reference sequence). The CDR3 coding sequence is TGTGCCACCAGTACCAGGACCCCGGACACCGGGGAGCTGTTTTTT. Translation gives CATSTRTPDTGELFF.

The chain recombines TRBV6-5 with TRBJ1-2; 9 bases agree with TRBD1. Germline CDR1 reads MNHEY; CDR2 reads SVGAGI. The CDR3 length is 14 residues. With V trimmed by 7 bases and J by 8 bases, 11 bases remained unmatched. CDR3 sequence: CASMGTGRTGGYTF. CDR3 DNA: TGTGCCAGCATGGGGACAGGGAGGACGGGAGGCTACACCTTC.